The next 19 T cell receptor beta chains were all read from a single sample in a study of T-cell reconstitution after alpha-beta-depleted transplantation in children. A library of TCRbeta sequences, prepared with unique molecular identifiers, was generated. TCRdb recomputed calls from the PCR reads with MiXCR, one row per CDR3 protein. The sample has roughly 500,000 distinct CDR3 sequences, 8% to 11% seen once. Here the sequenced sample was PBMCs, taken before TCRalphabeta/CD19-depleted stem cell transplant. The receptors shown here come from a child under 10 years old with inherited bone marrow failure, due to receive a stem cell transplant.

CDR3 amino acids: CASSHPGVAVSYEQYF. CDR3 nucleotide sequence: TGTGCCAGCAGTCATCCGGGCGTAGCGGTCTCCTACGAGCAGTACTTC. The genes are TRBV6-4 and TRBJ2-7, with D possibly being TRBD2 (6 bases). The CDR3 sequence is 16 residues long. The V gene lost 5 bases and the J gene lost 0 bases, with 17 bases spanning the gap. Germline V gene sequence: CDR1 MRHNA, CDR2 SNTAGT.

This clonotype was picked up many times. The V gene is TRBV24-1, the J gene TRBJ2-4, with D tentatively TRBD1 (6 bases). Between the trimmed V and J ends, which lost 9 bases and 0 bases, there was a span of 20 bases. CDR3 size: 17 residues. Per the germline V gene, CDR1 is KGHDR and CDR2 is SFDVKD. The CDR3 region has the DNA TGTGCCACCTACCCTTGGCGACAGGCCCTAGCCAAAAACATTCAGTACTTC. This encodes CATYPWRQALAKNIQYF.

A few counts support this clonotype. This chain links TRBV5-1 with TRBJ2-5; 10 bases are shared with TRBD2. V was clipped by 0 bases and J by 4 bases; unmatched bases: 6. Germline V gene sequence: CDR1 SGHRS, CDR2 YFSETQ. The length of the CDR3 is 16 residues. The CDR3 nucleotides read TGCGCCAGCAGCTTGGGGGCTAGCGGGAGTGCAGAGACCCAGTACTTC. Encoded protein: CASSLGASGSAETQYF.

This clonotype was picked up many times. V usage is TRBV10-3 and J usage is TRBJ2-7, with 9 bases lining up with TRBD2. V was clipped by 2 bases and J by 3 bases; unmatched bases: 14. This CDR3 contains 18 residues. Per germline, CDR1 ENHRY and CDR2 SYGVKD. CDR3 amino acids: CAISEPPGTSLGDYEQYF. CDR3 sequence (DNA): TGTGCCATCAGTGAGCCTCCCGGGACTAGCCTCGGGGACTACGAGCAGTACTTC.

This clonotype was observed many times. The chain has TRBV9 and TRBJ2-7; 7 bases align to TRBD1. The ends lost 3 bases at V and 4 bases at J; junction bases unmatched: 7. The CDR3 contains 14 residues. CDR1 is SGDLS and CDR2 is YYNGEE in the germline V gene. CDR3 loop: CASSEGAGAYEQYF. CDR3 sequence (DNA): TGTGCCAGCAGCGAGGGGGCAGGGGCATACGAGCAGTACTTC.

This clonotype was seen repeatedly, ten times or more. This chain joins TRBV27 and TRBJ2-3; 10 bases match TRBD2. Per germline, CDR1 MNHEY and CDR2 SMNVEV (reference sequence). This CDR3 has 17 amino acids. The V segment lost 1 base and the J segment 6 bases; nucleotides outside the gene matches: 10. The CDR3: CASSLLASGRREDTQYF. DNA of the CDR3: TGTGCCAGCAGTTTATTGGCTAGCGGGAGACGCGAGGATACGCAGTATTTT.

There are many counts of this clonotype. The genes are TRBV7-9 and TRBJ2-6; TRBD1 agrees at 7 bases. Trimming cost V 3 bases and J 0 bases; bases outside gene matches: 5. This CDR3 is 17 amino acids long. Germline V gene data show CDR1 as SEHNR and CDR2 as FQNEAQ (reference sequence). CDR3 region: CASSFPGQNSGANVLTF. The CDR3 DNA reads as TGTGCCAGCAGCTTTCCGGGACAGAACTCTGGGGCCAACGTCCTGACTTTC. The whole variable domain, filled in from reference TRBV7-9 and TRBJ2-6, reads DTGVSQNPRHKITKRGQNVTFRCDPISEHNRLYWYRQTLGQGPEFLTYFQNEAQLEKSRLLSDRFSAERPKGSFSTLEIQRTEQGDSAMYLCASSFPGQNSGANVLTFGAGSRLTVL.

This clonotype has at least ten counts. V gene TRBV20-1 combines with J gene TRBJ1-1, with 7 bases lining up with TRBD1. The CDR3 runs to 17 residues. Germline CDR1 and CDR2: DFQATT and SNEGSKA (reference sequence). Trimming took 0 bases from V and 0 from J; bases not matched to a gene: 10. The CDR3 DNA follows: TGCAGTGCTAGAGATCCGATCCGGGACAGCATGAACACTGAAGCTTTCTTT. This translates into CSARDPIRDSMNTEAFF.

The table lists this clonotype with many counts. The chain is built from TRBV12-3 or TRBV12-4 and TRBJ2-5; D may be TRBD1 (6 bases). The CDR3 spans 15 residues. With 6 bases removed from V and 1 base from J, the gap between germline ends came to 15 bases. CDR3 region: CASSLGANPQETQYF. CDR3 DNA: TGTGCCAGCAGCCTGGGGGCGAATCCCCAAGAGACCCAGTACTTC.

The V call is TRBV18, the J call TRBJ2-3, with a tentative D call TRBD1 (5 bases). The CDR3 runs to 17 residues. V was cut by 3 bases and J by 0 bases, with 16 bases left in between. CDR1 and CDR2 (germline): KGHSH, LQKENI. The CDR3 DNA is TGTGCCAGCTCACCCTCACCAGGGCTAACTAGCACAGATACGCAGTATTTT. Protein product: CASSPSPGLTSTDTQYF.

This clonotype was seen ten or more times. V is TRBV28 and J is TRBJ2-6, with D perhaps TRBD1 (5 bases). Trimming stripped 9 bases from V and 0 bases from J, with 9 bases between. Per the germline V gene, CDR1 is MDHEN and CDR2 is SYDVKM. There are 14 residues in the CDR3. Written as DNA, the CDR3 is TGTGCCAGTTCGGACATCTCTGGGGCCAACGTCCTGACTTTC. Amino acids: CASSDISGANVLTF.

Ten or more counts support this clonotype. The rearrangement links TRBV4-3 to TRBJ1-5, with TRBD1 matching 8 bases. The J segment lost 5 bases and the V segment lost 8 bases, leaving 11 bases of the junction unmatched. The germline V gene encodes CDR1 LGHNA and CDR2 YSLEER. The CDR3 runs to 15 residues. The CDR3 loop is CASSEVIQGDQPQHF. CDR3 bases: TGCGCCAGCTCAGAAGTGATACAGGGGGATCAGCCCCAGCATTTT.

The J gene is TRBJ2-7, the V gene TRBV12-3 or TRBV12-4; TRBD1 agrees at 9 bases. The CDR3 runs to 15 residues. Trimming removed 6 bases from V and 0 bases from J; junction bases left unmatched: 6. CDR3 amino acids: CASRRTGASSYEQYF. The DNA of the CDR3 is TGTGCCAGCAGGAGGACAGGGGCAAGCTCCTACGAGCAGTACTTC.

J is TRBJ2-5 and V is TRBV28; 10 positions match TRBD2. This CDR3 has 16 amino acids. J was trimmed by 9 bases and V by 1 base; bases with no gene match: 11. CDR1 is MDHEN, CDR2 SYDVKM, per germline. This chain's CDR3 is CASSLSLAGGPGAQYF. In nucleotides, the CDR3 is TGTGCCAGCAGTTTATCGTTAGCGGGAGGCCCCGGGGCCCAGTACTTC. The full variable domain, with the rest looked up from reference TRBV28 and TRBJ2-5, is DVKVTQSSRYLVKRTGEKVFLECVQDMDHENMFWYRQDPGLGLRLIYFSYDVKMKEKGDIPEGYSVSREKKERFSLILESASTNQTSMYLCASSLSLAGGPGAQYFGPGTRLLVL.

This clonotype was detected ten times or more. V gene TRBV28 combines with J gene TRBJ2-7; tentatively, D is TRBD1 (6 bases). The CDR3 covers 12 residues. Trimming removed 7 bases at V and 5 bases at J, with 12 bases between. Germline CDR1 reads MDHEN; CDR2 reads SYDVKM. The CDR3 sequence: CASTRQDHEQYF. CDR3 nucleotide sequence: TGTGCCAGCACCCGACAGGACCACGAGCAGTACTTC.

This clonotype was recorded many times. The V and J genes are TRBV12-3 or TRBV12-4 and TRBJ2-4; TRBD1 matches 9 bases. The CDR3 is 15 amino acids. The junction had 5 bases not matched to a gene; V was cut back by 3 bases and J by 5 bases. The chain's CDR3 is CASSFWTGEENIQYF. CDR3 in DNA: TGTGCCAGCAGTTTCTGGACAGGGGAGGAAAACATTCAGTACTTC.

This clonotype was seen at least ten times. J is TRBJ2-7 and V is TRBV6-2 or TRBV6-3; D gene ambiguous. The germline V gene has CDR1 MNHEY and CDR2 SVGEGT. CDR3 size: 12 residues. The V end was cut by 2 bases, the J end by 7 bases, with 9 bases between. CDR3 coding DNA: TGTGCCAGCAGTTACGTGGGTCGGGAGCAGTACTTC. This encodes CASSYVGREQYF.

This clonotype occurred many times. The rearrangement uses TRBV20-1 and TRBJ2-1, with TRBD2 matching over 9 bases. Trimming at V came to 5 bases and at J to 0 bases, leaving 5 bases not matched to a gene. Germline V gene data show CDR1 as DFQATT and CDR2 as SNEGSKA (reference sequence). The CDR3 extends over 15 amino acids. CDR3 DNA sequence: TGCAGTGCTGGTCTAGCGGGGAGCTCCTACAATGAGCAGTTCTTC. This sequence encodes CSAGLAGSSYNEQFF.

With respect to this clonotype: At one end the junction does not follow the germline gene, possibly because of a read error. The chain recombines TRBV6-2 or TRBV6-3 with TRBJ2-1, with 10 positions matching TRBD2. CDR3 length equals 18 residues. Germline-derived CDR1 and CDR2 are MNHEY and SVGEGT. The CDR3, as DNA: TGTGCCAGCAGTTACCCAGCGGGAGGGAGGGGGTCCTACCATGAGCAGTTCTTC. It encodes CASSYPAGGRGSYHEQFF.